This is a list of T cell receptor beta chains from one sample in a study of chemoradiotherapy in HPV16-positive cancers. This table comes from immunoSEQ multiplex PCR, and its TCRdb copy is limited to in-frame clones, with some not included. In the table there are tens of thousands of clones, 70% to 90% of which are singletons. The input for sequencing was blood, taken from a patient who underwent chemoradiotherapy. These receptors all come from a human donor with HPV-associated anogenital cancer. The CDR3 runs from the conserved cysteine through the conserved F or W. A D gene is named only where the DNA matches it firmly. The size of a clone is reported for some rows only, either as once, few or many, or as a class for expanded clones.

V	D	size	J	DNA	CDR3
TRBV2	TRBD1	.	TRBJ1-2	TGTGCCAGCAGAACCGGGACAGGGATCTCTGGCTACACCTTC	CASRTGTGISGYTF
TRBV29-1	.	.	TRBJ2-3	TGCAGCGTCAGACCGACAGCGGGCACAGATACGCAGTATTTT	CSVRPTAGTDTQYF
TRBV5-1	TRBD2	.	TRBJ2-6	TGCGCCAGCAGCTTGGATAGCGGGGGGACCGGGGCCAACGTCCTGACTTTC	CASSLDSGGTGANVLTF
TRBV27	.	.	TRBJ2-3	TGTGCCAGCAGTCCCGAAACACGATACTCTAGCACAGATACGCAGTATTTT	CASSPETRYSSTDTQYF
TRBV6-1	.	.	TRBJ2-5	TGTGCCAGCAGTGAAGCAGGCAGTCAAGAGACCCAGTACTTC	CASSEAGSQETQYF
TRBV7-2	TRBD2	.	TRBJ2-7	TGTGCCAGCAGCCTAATAGCGGGGTCTGGATACGAGCAGTACTTC	CASSLIAGSGYEQYF
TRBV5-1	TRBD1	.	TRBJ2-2	TGCGCCAGCAGCTTGGGGACAGGGGGGACCGGGGAGCTGTTTTTT	CASSLGTGGTGELFF
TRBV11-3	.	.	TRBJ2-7	TGTGCCAGCAGCTTAGGGGACGGTTACGAGCAGTACTTC	CASSLGDGYEQYF
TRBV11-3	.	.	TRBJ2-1	TGTGCCAGCAGCTTAGGAGGTCAGGGGCCCTACAATGAGCAGTTCTTC	CASSLGGQGPYNEQFF
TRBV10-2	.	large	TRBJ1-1	TGCGCCAGCAGTGAGGGGGGAGGAAACACTGAAGCTTTCTTT	CASSEGGGNTEAFF
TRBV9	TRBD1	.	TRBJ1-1	TGTGCCAGCAGCACCCGGGACAGAAGGAACACTGAAGCTTTCTTT	CASSTRDRRNTEAFF
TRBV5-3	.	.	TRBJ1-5	TGTGCCAGAAGCTTGTGCAGATATTATCAGCCCCAGCATTTT	CARSLCRYYQPQHF
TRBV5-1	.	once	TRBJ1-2	TGCGCCAGCGGGGGAGGGTATAATTCGGGGGTCGGCGGCTACACCTTC	CASGGGYNSGVGGYTF
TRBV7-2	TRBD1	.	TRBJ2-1	TGTGCCAGCAGCTTTGCCGGGACAGGGGGCACTGAGCAGTTCTTC	CASSFAGTGGTEQFF
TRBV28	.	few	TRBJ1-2	TGTGCCAGCAGTTTTAACGGTGGCTACACCTTC	CASSFNGGYTF
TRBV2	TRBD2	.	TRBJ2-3	TGTGCCAGCAGGGAGACTAGCTCCACAGATACGCAGTATTTT	CASRETSSTDTQYF
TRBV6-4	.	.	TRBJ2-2	TGTGCCAGCAAAACGGACAAAGTAACCGGGGAGCTGTTTTTT	CASKTDKVTGELFF
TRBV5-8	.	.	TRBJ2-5	TGTGCCAGCAGCTTGCCTCGGGCCCCTCAAGAGACCCAGTACTTC	CASSLPRAPQETQYF
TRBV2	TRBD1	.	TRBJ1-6	TGTGCCAGCAGTGAAAGCGGGACAGTCAATTCACCCCTCCACTTT	CASSESGTVNSPLHF
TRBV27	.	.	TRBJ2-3	TGTGCCAGCAGTTTACACGCTTCTCGCACAGATACGCAGTATTTT	CASSLHASRTDTQYF
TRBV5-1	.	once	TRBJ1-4	TGCGCCAGCAGGGGCGGCAGCGAGAATGAAAAACTGTTTTTT	CASRGGSENEKLFF
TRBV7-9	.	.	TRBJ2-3	TGTGCCAGCAGCCCCCTACGGACAGCTACGGTGGATACGCAGTATTTT	CASSPLRTATVDTQYF
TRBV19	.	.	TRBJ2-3	TGTGCCAGTAGTATAAGGCTACAGGCCAGGGATACGCAGTATTTT	CASSIRLQARDTQYF
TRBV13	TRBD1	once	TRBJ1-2	TGTGCCAGCAGCTTTAACAGGGGGCGGAACTATGGCTACACCTTC	CASSFNRGRNYGYTF
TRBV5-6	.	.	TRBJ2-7	TGTGCCAGCAGCCTGAGGGGTGCCTACGAGCAGTACTTC	CASSLRGAYEQYF
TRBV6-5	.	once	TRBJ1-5	TGTGCCAGCAGTTACTCGATGTCCTCCGGGGGTCAGCCCCAGCATTTT	CASSYSMSSGGQPQHF
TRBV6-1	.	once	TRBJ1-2	TGTGCCAGCAGTGATGGAAGGGGAGGCGACTATGGCTACACCTTC	CASSDGRGGDYGYTF
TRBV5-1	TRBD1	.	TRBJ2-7	TGCGCCAGCAGCCTCGGACAGGGATACTCCTACGAGCAGTACTTC	CASSLGQGYSYEQYF
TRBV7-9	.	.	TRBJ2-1	TGTGCCAGCAGCTTAAGTGACCGCGAAGCTGAGAACAATGAGCAGTTCTTC	CASSLSDREAENNEQFF
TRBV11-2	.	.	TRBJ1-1	TGTGCCAGCAGCTTAGAAAGGGTGGGCGCTGAAGCTTTCTTT	CASSLERVGAEAFF
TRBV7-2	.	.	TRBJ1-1	TGTGCCAGCAGCCTTCAGGGCCCTGAAGCTTTCTTT	CASSLQGPEAFF
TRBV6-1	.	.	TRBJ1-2	TGTGCCAGCAGTGGCGGGTCTTACGAAGCTAACTATGGCTACACCTTC	CASSGGSYEANYGYTF
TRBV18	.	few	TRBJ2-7	TGTGCCAGCTCACCCCCCCAGGGAGGACCCTACGAGCAGTACTTC	CASSPPQGGPYEQYF
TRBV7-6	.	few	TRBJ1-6	TGTGCCAGCAGCCCCGGGCCTTCGTCCTCACCCCTCCACTTT	CASSPGPSSSPLHF
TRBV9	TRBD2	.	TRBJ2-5	TGTGCCAGCAGCATATCCGGGGGGGCCGAGACCCAGTACTTC	CASSISGGAETQYF
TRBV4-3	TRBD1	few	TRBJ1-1	TGCGCCAGCAGCCAATTGACAGGGGGATACACTGAAGCTTTCTTT	CASSQLTGGYTEAFF
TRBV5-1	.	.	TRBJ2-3	TGCGCCAGCAGCTTAGGGGGGTCGGGCACAGATACGCAGTATTTT	CASSLGGSGTDTQYF
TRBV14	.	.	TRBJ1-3	TGTGCCAGCAGCCGGAGGGAAACAGCGGCCATATATTTT	CASSRRETAAIYF
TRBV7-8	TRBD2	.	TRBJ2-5	TGTGCCAGCAGCTTAGATGGACTAGCGGGCGCGTACCAAGAGACCCAGTACTTC	CASSLDGLAGAYQETQYF
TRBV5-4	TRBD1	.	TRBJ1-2	TGTGCCAGCAGCTTAGAGGGACAGGGTTTGTCTGGCTACACCTTC	CASSLEGQGLSGYTF
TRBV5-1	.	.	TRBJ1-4	TGCGCCAGCAGCTCCGACCTGGGGACTAATGAAAAACTGTTTTTT	CASSSDLGTNEKLFF
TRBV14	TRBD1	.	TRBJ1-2	TGTGCCAGCAGCCTCGGGACAGACTATGGCTACACCTTC	CASSLGTDYGYTF
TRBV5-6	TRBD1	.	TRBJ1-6	TGTGCCAGCAGGGACAGGGATTTTGGTGCGCTGGGTTCACCCCTCCACTTT	CASRDRDFGALGSPLHF
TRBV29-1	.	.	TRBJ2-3	TGCAGCGTACGGACAGGCACAGATACGCAGTATTTT	CSVRTGTDTQYF
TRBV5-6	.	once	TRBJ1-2	TGTGCCAGCAGCCAATCCGGGGCCTCCTATGGCTACACCTTC	CASSQSGASYGYTF
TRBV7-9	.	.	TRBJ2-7	TGTGCCAGCAGCCCACCTAAGGGTTTCCCCTACGAGCAGTACTTC	CASSPPKGFPYEQYF
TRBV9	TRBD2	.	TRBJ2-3	TGTGCCAGCAGCGTAAACGGGGAGGGGACAGATACGCAGTATTTT	CASSVNGEGTDTQYF
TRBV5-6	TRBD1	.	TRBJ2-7	TGTGCCAGCAGCCTGACAGGGGCCCCCTTGAAGTACTTC	CASSLTGAPLKYF
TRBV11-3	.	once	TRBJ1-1	TGTGCCAGCAGCTCTAGGCCGGGATCCGAAGCTTTCTTT	CASSSRPGSEAFF
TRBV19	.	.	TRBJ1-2	TGTGCCAGTAGTACGGGATATAACTATGGCTACACCTTC	CASSTGYNYGYTF
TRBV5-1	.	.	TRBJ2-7	TGCGCCAGCAGCTTAGCCGAGGGATCCTACGAGCAGTACTTC	CASSLAEGSYEQYF
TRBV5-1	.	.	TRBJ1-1	TGCGCCAGCAGCGTGCAGGGAAGTGGGAACACTGAAGCTTTCTTT	CASSVQGSGNTEAFF
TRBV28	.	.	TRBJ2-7	TGTGCCAGCAGTTTCGCGGGGTTTAGTAGGGAGCAGTACTTC	CASSFAGFSREQYF
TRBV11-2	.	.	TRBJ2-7	TGTGCCAGCAGCATGACTAGTCCCCCCTACGAGCAGTACTTC	CASSMTSPPYEQYF
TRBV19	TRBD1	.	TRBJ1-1	TGTGCCAGTAGTACCGGGACAGGGCTGAACACTGAAGCTTTCTTT	CASSTGTGLNTEAFF